This is a list of T cell receptor beta chains from one sample in a study of CXCR3-negative and CXCR3-positive naive CD8 T cells. With the 5' RACE reads reprocessed, TCRdb shows one record per CDR3 protein and no DNA. Its clone listing holds over 70,000 distinct CDR3 sequences. The sample consisted of naive CXCR3- CD8+ T cells from blood. These receptors all come from a human donor in good health. Some clones in this sample may be carry-over from other donors' samples. CDR3s include the opening cysteine and the closing phenylalanine or tryptophan. The order of the fields is J gene, V gene, CDR3 protein.

TRBJ2-1,TRBV7-3,CASSTTGGSINEQFF
TRBJ2-1,TRBV29-1,CSVVGASSSYNEQFF
TRBJ2-1,TRBV29-1,CSVEYPTKNNEQFF
TRBJ1-2,TRBV29-1,CSVETGWDYGYTF
TRBJ2-1,TRBV3-1,CASSPRLAGVIEQFF
TRBJ2-7,TRBV28,CASSFRGDPYEQYF
TRBJ2-5,TRBV7-6,CASSLEGGVGETQYF
TRBJ2-3,TRBV20-1,CSASRGTGPDTQYF
TRBJ1-2,TRBV11-3,CASSLDSPSWTDHYGYTF
TRBJ1-1,TRBV5-6,CASSWPPGGANTEAFF
TRBJ2-7,TRBV12-3/TRBV12-4,CASRPGTGPFEQYF
TRBJ2-5,TRBV11-2,CASSSPGDSRPETQYF
TRBJ2-7,TRBV28,CASSHETGYEQYF
TRBJ2-1,TRBV11-3,CASSLRGDSPNEQFF
TRBJ1-1,TRBV14,CASSPPAENTEAFF
TRBJ2-6,TRBV7-9,CASSLATGGDAGANVLTF
TRBJ1-1,TRBV4-3,CASSQDWTIPEAFF
TRBJ2-3,TRBV6-5,CASSHPGHNTDTQYF
TRBJ1-6,TRBV14,CASSRPSTASSYNSPLHF
TRBJ2-7,TRBV29-1,CSAASDLSYEQYF
TRBJ2-2,TRBV3-1,CASSPALNTGELFF
TRBJ2-3,TRBV29-1,CSGVPYLASTDTQYF
TRBJ2-2,TRBV29-1,CSTEATNTGELFF
TRBJ2-3,TRBV7-9,CASSPWEGSTDTQYF